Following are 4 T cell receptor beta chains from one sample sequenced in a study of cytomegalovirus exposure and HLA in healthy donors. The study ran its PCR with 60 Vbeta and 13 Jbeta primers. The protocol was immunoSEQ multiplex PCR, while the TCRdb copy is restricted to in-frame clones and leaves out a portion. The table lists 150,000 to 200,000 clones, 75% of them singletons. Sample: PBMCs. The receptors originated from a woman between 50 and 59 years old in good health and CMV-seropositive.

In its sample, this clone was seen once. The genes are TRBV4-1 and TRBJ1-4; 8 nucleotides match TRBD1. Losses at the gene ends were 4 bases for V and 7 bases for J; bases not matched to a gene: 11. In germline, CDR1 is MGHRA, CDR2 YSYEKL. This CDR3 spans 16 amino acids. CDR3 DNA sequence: TGCGCCAGCAGCCTTGGACAGGGTTCGGCTTCTGAAAAACTGTTTTTT. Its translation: CASSLGQGSASEKLFF.

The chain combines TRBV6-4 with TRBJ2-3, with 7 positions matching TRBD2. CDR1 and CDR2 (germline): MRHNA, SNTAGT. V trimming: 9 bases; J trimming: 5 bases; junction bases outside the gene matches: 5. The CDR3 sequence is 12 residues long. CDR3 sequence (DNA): TGTGCCAGTGGGTCGGGAGGAGATACGCAGTATTTT. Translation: CASGSGGDTQYF.

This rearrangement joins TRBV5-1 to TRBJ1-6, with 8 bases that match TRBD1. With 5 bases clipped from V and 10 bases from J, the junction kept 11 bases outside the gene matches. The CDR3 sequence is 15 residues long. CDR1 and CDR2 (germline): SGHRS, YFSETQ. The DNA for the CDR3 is TGCGCCAGCAGATCCCGACAGGGGCCAGGGTCACCCCTCCACTTT. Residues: CASRSRQGPGSPLHF.

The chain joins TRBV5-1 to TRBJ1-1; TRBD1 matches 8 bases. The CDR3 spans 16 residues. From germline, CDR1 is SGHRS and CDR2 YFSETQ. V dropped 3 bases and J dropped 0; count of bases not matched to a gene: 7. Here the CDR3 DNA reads TGCGCCAGCAGCTCCCGGGACAGGAGTATGAACACTGAAGCTTTCTTT. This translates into CASSSRDRSMNTEAFF.